Each of the 4 T cell receptor beta chains below was sequenced from the same sample in a study of cytomegalovirus exposure and HLA in healthy donors. A multiplex PCR was run with 60 Vbeta primers and 13 Jbeta primers. Here immunoSEQ multiplex PCR was the method, and the copy in TCRdb shows in-frame clones only, minus some. The repertoire consists of under 200,000 clones, with 82% occurring once and the leading ten covering around 0.91%. Input material: PBMCs. All receptors come from a girl aged 2 to 9 in good health and CMV-seropositive.

This chain connects TRBV6-6 to TRBJ1-2; the match to TRBD1 covers 9 bases. Trimming removed 4 bases from V and 5 bases from J; junction bases left unmatched: 11. This CDR3 region has 16 residues. Per germline, CDR1 MNHNY and CDR2 SVGAGI (reference sequence). The CDR3, as DNA: TGTGCCAGCAGTTGCTATTACAATGGACAGGGGTATGGCTACACCTTC. Protein sequence: CASSCYYNGQGYGYTF.

The gene calls are TRBV5-1 and TRBJ1-1; 8 bases fit TRBD1. Trimming cost V 5 bases and J 3 bases; bases outside gene matches: 15. Germline V gene sequence: CDR1 SGHRS, CDR2 YFSETQ. CDR3 length: 17 residues. The CDR3 reads CASRLGTGQVLDTEAFF. CDR3 nucleotide sequence: TGCGCCAGCAGACTTGGGACAGGACAAGTCCTGGACACTGAAGCTTTCTTT.

The chain recombines TRBV4-1 with TRBJ2-6, with 9 bases fitting TRBD1. Losses at the gene ends were 4 bases for V and 0 bases for J; bases not matched to a gene: 4. CDR3 length: 17 amino acids. CDR1 MGHRA and CDR2 YSYEKL come from the germline V gene. The CDR3 here is CASSRGTGNSGANVLTF. Here the CDR3 DNA reads TGCGCCAGCAGCCGAGGGACAGGGAACTCTGGGGCCAACGTCCTGACTTTC.

The chain is built from TRBV28 and TRBJ2-7, with D perhaps TRBD2 (5 bases). Trimming cost V 6 bases and J 2 bases, with 11 bases left between them. This CDR3 comprises 13 residues. Germline V CDR1 and CDR2: MDHEN, SYDVKM. CDR3 coding DNA: TGTGCCAGCAGCGAGCGGTTTGCCTACGAGCAGTACTTC. Translated: CASSERFAYEQYF. Full variable domain (remainder filled in from reference TRBV28 and TRBJ2-7): DVKVTQSSRYLVKRTGEKVFLECVQDMDHENMFWYRQDPGLGLRLIYFSYDVKMKEKGDIPEGYSVSREKKERFSLILESASTNQTSMYLCASSERFAYEQYFGPGTRLTVT.